Following are 14 T cell receptor beta chains from one sample sequenced in a study of T cell responses to AZD1222 COVID-19 vaccine. The assay was immunoSEQ multiplex PCR, and TCRdb's table has in-frame clones only and misses some. The table has about 170,000 clones, around 90% seen once; the top ten hold roughly 2.5%. The input for sequencing was peripheral blood, taken on day 0 of AZD1222 vaccination. These receptor sequences come from an adult in good health.

The gene calls are TRBV4-1 and TRBJ2-7; either TRBD1 or TRBD2 may fit D (5 bases each). The V end lost 0 bases, the J end lost 0 bases, and 12 bases lay between the germline ends. This CDR3 has 16 amino acids. Looked up from germline, CDR1 is MGHRA and CDR2 is YSYEKL. The CDR3 nucleotides read TGCGCCAGCAGCCAAGATTTGGGGGAGAGCTCCTACGAGCAGTACTTC. Its protein product is CASSQDLGESSYEQYF.

The J gene is TRBJ2-7, the V gene TRBV30, with 12 bases aligning to TRBD1. The V gene's germline CDR1 is GTSNPN and CDR2 SVGIG (reference sequence). The CDR3 runs 15 residues. The ends lost 1 base at V and 9 bases at J; junction bases unmatched: 10. The CDR3 spells CAWSGRLGQGAVQYF. The CDR3, as DNA: TGTGCCTGGAGTGGAAGGTTGGGACAGGGGGCCGTGCAGTACTTC.

The chain has TRBV6-1 and TRBJ2-7; D might be TRBD1 or TRBD2, each matching 5 bases. Per the germline V gene, CDR1 is MNHNS and CDR2 is SASEGT. There are 15 residues in the CDR3. V shed 2 bases and J shed 1 base, with 12 bases lying between them. The CDR3 sequence is CASSERDGFSYEQYF. The CDR3 region has the DNA TGTGCCAGCAGTGAACGGGACGGATTTTCCTACGAGCAGTACTTC.

This clone came up once. This chain uses TRBV6-5 with TRBJ2-1; no clear D gene. Germline V lookup: CDR1 MNHEY, CDR2 SVGAGI. Trimming left V 2 bases short and J 0 bases short, with 11 bases between. The CDR3 has 16 amino acids. CDR3 DNA: TGTGCCAGCAGTTACCCAAAAGAGAGCTCCTACAATGAGCAGTTCTTC. It codes for CASSYPKESSYNEQFF.

The chain carries TRBV4-1 and TRBJ1-4, with D perhaps TRBD1 (5 bases). The CDR3 is made up of 14 amino acids. V was trimmed by 4 bases and J by 8 bases, leaving 14 bases between them. Germline V gene data show CDR1 as MGHRA and CDR2 as YSYEKL. The DNA of the CDR3 is TGCGCCAGCAGCCCAGGGTTCTCGAGGGAAAAACTGTTTTTT. Encoded protein: CASSPGFSREKLFF.

The chain carries TRBV20-1 and TRBJ1-1; tentative D call: TRBD1 (5 bases). This CDR3 has 15 residues. From germline, CDR1 is DFQATT and CDR2 SNEGSKA (reference sequence). V was trimmed by 3 bases and J by 1 base, leaving 15 bases between them. The CDR3 DNA follows: TGCAGTGCTAGTCCCTTGACAGAGGAGAACACTGAAGCTTTCTTT. It translates to CSASPLTEENTEAFF.

The chain has TRBV4-1 and TRBJ2-2; D remains unclear. Germline CDR1 and CDR2: MGHRA and YSYEKL. This CDR3 spans 13 amino acids. The V gene lost 2 bases and the J gene lost 12 bases, with 13 bases spanning the gap. Here the CDR3 reads CASSQQGRRQLFF. CDR3 in DNA: TGCGCCAGCAGCCAACAAGGTCGCCGGCAGCTGTTTTTT.

The chain has TRBV6-6 and TRBJ2-5; weak D call: TRBD1 (5 bases). The CDR3 has 13 amino acids. Trimming took 10 bases from V and 4 from J, leaving 16 bases between them. Germline-derived CDR1 and CDR2 are MNHNY and SVGAGI (reference sequence). For the CDR3, the DNA is TGTGCCACCCAGGCGCCCCAGGGAGAGACCCAGTACTTC. Protein: CATQAPQGETQYF.

The chain has TRBV3-1 (or the pseudogene TRBV3-2) and TRBJ1-2, with D possibly matching TRBD1 (5 bases). The CDR3 spans 15 residues. The germline gives CDR1 LGHDT, CDR2 YNNKEL (reference sequence). The ends were cut back, 4 bases at V and 0 bases at J, with 12 bases in the middle. The CDR3 sequence is CASSPRTTANYGYTF. The CDR3 coding sequence is TGTGCCAGCAGCCCCAGGACAACAGCTAACTATGGCTACACCTTC.

Comment on this clone: Additional DNA sequences in this sample encode the identical CDR3. The chain combines TRBV19 with TRBJ1-3; the D is unclear. This CDR3 is built from 15 residues. V was shortened by 0 bases and J by 0 bases, with 6 bases between the two germline ends. The germline gives CDR1 LNHDA, CDR2 SQIVND (reference sequence). The CDR3 region has the DNA TGTGCCAGTAGTATAGACAGATACTCTGGAAACACCATATATTTT. Translated, it gives CASSIDRYSGNTIYF.

The V and J genes are TRBV4-2 and TRBJ2-1, with D possibly called TRBD1 or TRBD2 (5 bases each). Trimming stripped 4 bases from V and 5 bases from J, with 18 bases between. This CDR3 has 16 residues. The germline V gene has CDR1 LGHNA and CDR2 YNFKEQ. The CDR3 sequence is CASSRETGRADNEQFF. The CDR3, as DNA: TGTGCCAGCAGCCGGGAGACGGGACGGGCTGACAATGAGCAGTTCTTC.

This clone was seen a single time. The chain carries TRBV2 and TRBJ1-5, with D unresolved. The CDR3 is made up of 13 amino acids. Germline loops: CDR1 SNHLY, CDR2 FYNNEI. V was shortened by 2 bases and J by 5 bases, with 7 bases between the two germline ends. In DNA, the CDR3 is TGTGCCAGCAGTGAACCCCCTTATCAGCCCCAGCATTTT. This sequence encodes CASSEPPYQPQHF.

The rearrangement links TRBV7-9 to TRBJ1-2; 7 nucleotides match TRBD1. This CDR3 has 14 residues. With 4 bases clipped from V and 4 bases from J, the junction kept 6 bases outside the gene matches. Per germline, CDR1 SEHNR and CDR2 FQNEAQ (reference sequence). The CDR3 loop reads CASSSLRDSYGYTF. CDR3 sequence (DNA): TGTGCCAGCAGCTCCCTCCGGGACAGCTATGGCTACACCTTC.

The chain is built from TRBV5-4 and TRBJ2-7, with D possibly matching TRBD2 (6 bases). The length of the CDR3 is 16 residues. CDR1 is SGHNT and CDR2 is YYREEE in the germline V gene (reference sequence). V shed 3 bases and J shed 0 bases, with 16 bases lying between them. CDR3 sequence: CASSSSRGGASYEQYF. The CDR3 DNA is TGTGCCAGCAGCTCCTCCCGCGGAGGGGCCTCCTACGAGCAGTACTTC.